These 14 T cell receptor beta chains were all obtained from the same sample, sequenced in a study of blood T cell repertoires in COVID-19. The data were produced by immunoSEQ multiplex PCR, yet TCRdb's version contains in-frame clones alone and is incomplete. The sample yields 300,000 to 350,000 clones, around nine tenths seen once. Sequenced sample: peripheral blood. Receptors were obtained from a woman aged 70-85 years with COVID-19, enrolled during active disease.

V and J are TRBV27 and TRBJ2-3; D perhaps matches TRBD2 (6 bases). This CDR3 contains 15 residues. The germline V gene has CDR1 MNHEY and CDR2 SMNVEV (reference sequence). V was trimmed by 2 bases and J by 4 bases, leaving 13 bases between them. CDR3 residues: CASSLLAGRADTQYF. The CDR3 region has the DNA TGTGCCAGCAGTTTACTCGCGGGGCGGGCAGATACGCAGTATTTT.

The rearrangement joins TRBV28 to TRBJ1-4; D uncertain. The CDR3 is 15 residues long. In germline, CDR1 is MDHEN, CDR2 SYDVKM. Trimming cost V 6 bases and J 4 bases, with 15 bases left between them. For the CDR3, the DNA is TGTGCCAGCAGCGGGCGCGGCGGGGTTAATGAAAAACTGTTTTTT. It codes for CASSGRGGVNEKLFF. Full variable domain (missing parts from reference TRBV28 and TRBJ1-4): DVKVTQSSRYLVKRTGEKVFLECVQDMDHENMFWYRQDPGLGLRLIYFSYDVKMKEKGDIPEGYSVSREKKERFSLILESASTNQTSMYLCASSGRGGVNEKLFFGSGTQLSVL.

The rearrangement joins TRBV10-3 to TRBJ2-7, with D maybe TRBD1 (6 bases). Per the germline V gene, CDR1 is ENHRY and CDR2 is SYGVKD. V was clipped by 3 bases and J by 7 bases, with 28 bases between them. This CDR3 is built from 18 residues. CDR3 residues: CAISDKRLDRFPFGEQYF. The CDR3 nucleotides are TGTGCCATCAGTGATAAAAGGCTAGACAGGTTCCCATTCGGGGAGCAGTACTTC.

V is TRBV28 and J is TRBJ2-1, with D maybe TRBD2 (6 bases). The CDR3 is 15 residues long. Trimming shortened V by 4 bases and J by 9 bases, and 19 bases separated the two germline ends. From germline, CDR1 is MDHEN and CDR2 SYDVKM. The CDR3 loop is CASSSLAAVEGEQFF. DNA of the CDR3: TGTGCCAGCAGTTCACTAGCAGCCGTCGAGGGTGAGCAGTTCTTC.

V gene TRBV29-1 combines with J gene TRBJ1-1; D not resolved. This CDR3 region has 13 residues. V lost 7 bases and J 4 bases, leaving 16 bases between the germline ends. Germline assignment: CDR1 SQVTM and CDR2 ANQGSEA. The CDR3 sequence is CSAERGGSTEAFF. Here the CDR3 DNA reads TGCAGCGCCGAACGCGGTGGGAGCACTGAAGCTTTCTTT.

This sequence joins TRBV18 and TRBJ2-5; 7 nucleotides match TRBD2. The CDR3 has 14 residues. CDR1 is KGHSH and CDR2 is LQKENI in the germline V gene. Germline trimming cut 6 bases from V and 3 bases from J; bases unmatched to any gene: 7. This CDR3 reads CASSFGTKEETQYF. CDR3 nucleotides: TGTGCCAGCTCCTTCGGGACTAAAGAAGAGACCCAGTACTTC.

This chain joins TRBV4-2 and TRBJ1-1; 7 bases fit TRBD1. Per the germline V gene, CDR1 is LGHNA and CDR2 is YNFKEQ. The V segment lost 1 base and the J segment 4 bases; nucleotides outside the gene matches: 3. The CDR3 is 14 amino acids. CDR3 loop: CASSQVEGATEAFF. The CDR3 DNA reads TGTGCCAGCAGCCAAGTTGAGGGGGCCACTGAAGCTTTCTTT.

This clone has just a few counts. The rearrangement links TRBV29-1 to TRBJ1-2, with 7 bases fitting TRBD1. J was trimmed by 6 bases and V by 3 bases; bases with no gene match: 4. Germline CDR1 and CDR2: SQVTM and ANQGSEA. The CDR3 contains 12 residues. The CDR3 DNA reads as TGCAGCGTTGACAGGGGGTACGATGGCTACACCTTC. It codes for CSVDRGYDGYTF.

The chain carries TRBV24-1 and TRBJ2-5, with TRBD1 as a possible D gene (6 bases). The CDR3 length is 15 residues. Germline CDR1 is KGHDR and CDR2 is SFDVKD. V was shortened by 9 bases and J by 1 base, with 17 bases between the two germline ends. The CDR3 sequence is CATASSRGPQETQYF. In DNA, the CDR3 is TGTGCCACCGCCTCCAGCAGGGGTCCCCAAGAGACCCAGTACTTC.

The chain recombines TRBV30 with TRBJ1-1; unclear D gene. Germline CDR1 reads GTSNPN; CDR2 reads SVGIG (reference sequence). V lost 7 bases to trimming and J lost 3 bases, with 15 bases between them. The CDR3 consists of 13 residues. The CDR3 is CASAKQRYTEAFF. CDR3 nucleotide sequence: TGTGCCTCCGCTAAGCAGCGGTACACTGAAGCTTTCTTT.

This sequence joins TRBV7-9 and TRBJ2-1; 10 bases map to TRBD1. V trimming: 6 bases; J trimming: 7 bases; junction bases outside the gene matches: 3. Germline CDR1 is SEHNR and CDR2 is FQNEAQ (reference sequence). This CDR3 region has 13 residues. As DNA, the CDR3 is TGTGCCAGCAGGACGGGACAGGGGAATGAGCAGTTCTTC. This translates into CASRTGQGNEQFF.

This chain uses TRBV2 with TRBJ1-2; D is unclear. The V end was cut by 7 bases, the J end by 2 bases, with 8 bases between. In germline, CDR1 is SNHLY, CDR2 FYNNEI. The length of the CDR3 is 12 residues. The CDR3 here is CASNQVNYGYTF. CDR3 nucleotide sequence: TGTGCCAGCAATCAGGTGAACTATGGCTACACCTTC.

The chain uses TRBV27 and TRBJ1-4; perhaps TRBD1 as D (6 bases). Trimming cost V 5 bases and J 3 bases, with 13 bases left between them. The germline CDR1 and CDR2 sequences are MNHEY and SMNVEV (reference sequence). This CDR3 is 15 amino acids long. The CDR3 is CASSRHRAANEKLFF. CDR3 bases: TGTGCCAGCAGTCGCCACAGGGCCGCTAATGAAAAACTGTTTTTT. The full variable domain, rest sourced from reference TRBV27 and TRBJ1-4, is EAQVTQNPRYLITVTGKKLTVTCSQNMNHEYMSWYRQDPGLGLRQIYYSMNVEVTDKGDVPEGYKVSRKEKRNFPLILESPSPNQTSLYFCASSRHRAANEKLFFGSGTQLSVL.

The V and J genes are TRBV7-2 and TRBJ1-2; 7 bases agree with TRBD1. V lost 5 bases and J lost 5; bases outside the gene matches: 17. This CDR3 comprises 17 residues. The germline gives CDR1 SGHTA, CDR2 FQGNSA. CDR3 sequence reads: CASSLRRPTGTVYGYTF. The CDR3 nucleotides are TGTGCCAGCAGCCTCCGCCGACCAACCGGGACAGTTTATGGCTACACCTTC.